This TCR beta chain was identified during a study of T cell changes during pregnancy in multiple sclerosis. The germline V and J ends were trimmed by 5 bases and 6 bases, with 20 bases remaining between them. CDR3 length equals 15 residues. The V gene's germline CDR1 is SGHDN and CDR2 FVKESK. The protocol was immunoSEQ multiplex PCR, while the TCRdb copy is restricted to in-frame clones and leaves out a portion. The profile covers about 36,000 clones, with around 92% appearing a single time and less than 1.5% taken by the ten largest. The sample comprised PBMCs (not recorded whether the cells were cultured). This chain joins TRBV14 and TRBJ2-7; possibly TRBD1 or TRBD2 for D (5 bases each). The receptor's source is a female donor with multiple sclerosis, enrolled in a pregnancy study. Written as DNA, the CDR3 is TGTGCCAGCAGCTACGGGGCTTTGCGGCGCGGCGAGCAGTACTTC. Translation gives CASSYGALRRGEQYF. Complete variable domain (other parts from reference TRBV14 and TRBJ2-7): EAGVTQFPSHSVIEKGQTVTLRCDPISGHDNLYWYRRVMGKEIKFLLHFVKESKQDESGMPNNRFLAERTGGTYSTLKVQPAELEDSGVYFCASSYGALRRGEQYFGPGTRLTVT.